This T cell receptor beta chain came from a study of CD8 T cells in ankylosing spondylitis. Whole-study findings and limits: Reportedly, disease-linked clones are significantly enriched in ankylosing spondylitis patients' matched synovial fluid. Earlier studies detected some motif variants in reactive arthritis synovial fluid and blood.

V gave up 3 bases and J gave up 5 bases; unmatched junction bases: 9. CDR1 is MNHEY and CDR2 is SMNVEV in the germline V gene (reference sequence). This CDR3 spans 16 amino acids. This clonotype occurred many times. The target antigen is unknown. 5'-RACE, quantitative and with molecular barcodes, yielded the TCR beta libraries. One entry per CDR3 protein, called by TCRdb with MiXCR from the 5' RACE reads. This table holds some 130,000 distinct CDR3 sequences, around 10% found once. Source material: blood, either unsorted or a sorted T cell fraction (not recorded which). The sequence was obtained from a female donor with ankylosing spondylitis or in good health (not recorded which). The gene calls are TRBV27 and TRBJ2-1, with 8 bases identical to TRBD2. The CDR3 nucleotides read TGTGCCAGCAGTTTGGGAGCGGGAGTACCAAACAATGAGCAGTTCTTC. Its protein product is CASSLGAGVPNNEQFF.